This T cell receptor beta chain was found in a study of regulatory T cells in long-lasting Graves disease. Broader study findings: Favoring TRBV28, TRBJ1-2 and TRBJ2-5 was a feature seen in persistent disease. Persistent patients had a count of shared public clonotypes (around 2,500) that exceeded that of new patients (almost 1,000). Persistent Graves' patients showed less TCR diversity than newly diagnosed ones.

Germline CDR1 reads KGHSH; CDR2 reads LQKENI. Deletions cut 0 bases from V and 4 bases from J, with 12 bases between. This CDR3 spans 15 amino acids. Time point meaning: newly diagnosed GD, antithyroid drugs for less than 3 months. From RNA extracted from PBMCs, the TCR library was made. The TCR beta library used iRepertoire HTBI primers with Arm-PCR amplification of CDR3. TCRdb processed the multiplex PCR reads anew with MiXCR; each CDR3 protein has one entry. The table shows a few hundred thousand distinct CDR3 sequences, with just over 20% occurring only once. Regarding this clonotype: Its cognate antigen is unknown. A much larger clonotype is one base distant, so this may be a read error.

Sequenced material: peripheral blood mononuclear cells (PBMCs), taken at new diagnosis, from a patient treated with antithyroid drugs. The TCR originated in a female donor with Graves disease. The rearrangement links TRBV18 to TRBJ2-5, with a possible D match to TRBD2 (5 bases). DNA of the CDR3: TGTGCCAGCTCACCACCGTGGGGAGTTGGAGAGACCCAGTACTTC. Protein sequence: CASSPPWGVGETQYF.